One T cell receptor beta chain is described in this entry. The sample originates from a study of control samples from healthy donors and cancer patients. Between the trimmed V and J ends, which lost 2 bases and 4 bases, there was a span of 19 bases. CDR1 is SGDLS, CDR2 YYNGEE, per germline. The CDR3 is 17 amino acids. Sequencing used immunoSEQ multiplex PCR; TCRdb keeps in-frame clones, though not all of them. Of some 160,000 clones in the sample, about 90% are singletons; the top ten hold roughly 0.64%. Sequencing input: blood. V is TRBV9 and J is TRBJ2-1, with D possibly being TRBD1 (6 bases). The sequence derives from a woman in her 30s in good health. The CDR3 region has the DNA TGTGCCAGCAGCGTCCTCACCGGGACACCGCTTTACAATGAGCAGTTCTTC. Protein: CASSVLTGTPLYNEQFF.